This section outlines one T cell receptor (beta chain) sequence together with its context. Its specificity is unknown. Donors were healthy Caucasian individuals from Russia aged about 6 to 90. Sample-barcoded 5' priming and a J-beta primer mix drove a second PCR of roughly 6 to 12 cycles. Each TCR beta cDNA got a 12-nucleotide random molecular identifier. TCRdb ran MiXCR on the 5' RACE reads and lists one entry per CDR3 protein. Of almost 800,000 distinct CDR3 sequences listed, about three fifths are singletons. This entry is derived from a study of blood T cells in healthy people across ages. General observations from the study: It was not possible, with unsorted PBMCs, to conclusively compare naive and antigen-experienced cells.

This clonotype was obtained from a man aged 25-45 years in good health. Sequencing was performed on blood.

CDR3 DNA sequence: TGTGCCAGCAGCCGGGACAGGGAGATCGATGGCTACACCTTC. Its translation is CASSRDREIDGYTF. The chain links TRBV7-3 to TRBJ1-2; TRBD1 matches at 9 bases. Germline loops: CDR1 SGHTA, CDR2 FQGTGA. The CDR3 has 14 amino acids. V dropped 5 bases and J dropped 6; count of bases not matched to a gene: 7.